This T cell receptor (beta chain) was identified in a study of blood T cell repertoires in COVID-19. About the study: Specimens from acute and convalescent COVID-19 originated in the United States, Italy and Spain.

In the original workflow: Counts of nucleated cells, estimated from reference gene primer amplification, were obtained. Some clones are missing from TCRdb's copy, which holds only in-frame ones; the method was immunoSEQ multiplex PCR. The V and J calls and clone size are taken from that table; D and trimming were inferred from the DNA. There are 260,000 or so clones in the sample; approximately 85% occur only once, and about 0.64% lies in the top ten. This clone was picked up a small number of times. Per germline, CDR1 SGHTS and CDR2 YDEGEE. V was cut by 2 bases and J by 1 base, with 4 bases left in between. This CDR3 spans 13 amino acids.

This sequence joins TRBV5-8 and TRBJ1-5, with D uncertain. This clonotype was sampled from a human donor in a cohort sampled during active COVID-19. Sequencing was performed on peripheral blood. The CDR3 here is CASSFRSNQPQHF. In DNA, the CDR3 is TGTGCCAGCAGCTTCAGGAGCAATCAGCCCCAGCATTTT.